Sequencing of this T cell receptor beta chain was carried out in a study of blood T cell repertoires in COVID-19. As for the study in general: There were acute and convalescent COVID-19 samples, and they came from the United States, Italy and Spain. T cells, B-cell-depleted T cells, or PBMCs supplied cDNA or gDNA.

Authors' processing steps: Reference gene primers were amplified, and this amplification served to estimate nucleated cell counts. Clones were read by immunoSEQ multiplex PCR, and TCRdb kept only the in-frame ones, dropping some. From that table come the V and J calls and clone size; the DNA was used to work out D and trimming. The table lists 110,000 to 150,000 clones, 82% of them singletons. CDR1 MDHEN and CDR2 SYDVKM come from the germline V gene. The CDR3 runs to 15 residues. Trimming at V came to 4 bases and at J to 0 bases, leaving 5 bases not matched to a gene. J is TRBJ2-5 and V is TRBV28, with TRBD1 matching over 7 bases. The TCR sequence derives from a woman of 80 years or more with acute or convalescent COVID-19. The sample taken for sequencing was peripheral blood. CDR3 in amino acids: CASSSPTGYQETQYF. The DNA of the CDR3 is TGTGCCAGCAGTTCACCGACAGGGTACCAAGAGACCCAGTACTTC.